This TCR beta chain appears in the sequencing data of a study of blood T cell repertoires in COVID-19. Study overall: Acute and convalescent COVID-19 specimens originated in the United States, Italy and Spain. Sample material is recorded as cDNA or gDNA derived from T cells, B-cell-depleted T cells, or PBMCs.

Trimming stripped 0 bases from V and 3 bases from J, with 7 bases between. Per the germline V gene, CDR1 is MNHEY and CDR2 is SVGAGI. The CDR3 spans 14 residues. Participant-given clinical history determined each cohort assignment. In the authors' workflow: Using reference gene primer amplification, nucleated cell counts were estimated. TCRdb keeps only in-frame clones here, not all; method: immunoSEQ multiplex PCR. Clone size and V and J calls were adopted from that table, with D and trimming inferred from the DNA. The table shows around 310,000 clones, with about 90% occurring only once. This chain connects TRBV6-5 to TRBJ2-3; perhaps TRBD2 as D (5 bases). Specimen: PBMCs or T cells enriched from blood (not recorded which). The TCR was taken from a young woman who had recovered from COVID-19. The chain's CDR3 is CASSYSPGTDTQYF. The CDR3 DNA is TGTGCCAGCAGTTACTCCCCGGGGACAGATACGCAGTATTTT.